These 14 T cell receptor beta chains were sequenced from one sample in a study of multiple sclerosis patients with progressive multifocal leukoencephalopathy. TCRdb's copy holds only in-frame clones and misses some; the assay was immunoSEQ multiplex PCR. The sample yields around 32,000 clones, 90% to 95% seen once. The time point: before natalizumab initiation. The sequenced material came from PBMCs. The receptors were sampled from a man aged 30-40 years with multiple sclerosis.

This sequence joins TRBV6-6 and TRBJ1-3; D call uncertain. CDR1 is MNHNY, CDR2 SVGAGI, per germline (reference sequence). V was pared by 6 bases and J by 4 bases, with 16 bases between. This CDR3 is 15 amino acids long. CDR3: CASRSIREEGNTIYF. As DNA, the CDR3 is TGTGCCAGCAGGTCGATTCGGGAGGAAGGAAACACCATATATTTT.

The rearrangement links TRBV5-1 to TRBJ2-1, with TRBD2 matching over 7 bases. Trimming took 0 bases from V and 10 from J; bases not matched to a gene: 10. The CDR3 extends over 15 amino acids. Germline CDR1 is SGHRS and CDR2 is YFSETQ. CDR3 in amino acids: CASSLEASGGREQFF. Written as DNA, the CDR3 is TGCGCCAGCAGCTTGGAGGCTAGCGGCGGGCGGGAGCAGTTCTTC.

The chain employs TRBV6-5 and TRBJ2-2; D not resolved. With 7 bases removed from V and 0 bases from J, the gap between germline ends came to 9 bases. Per the germline V gene, CDR1 is MNHEY and CDR2 is SVGAGI. The CDR3 contains 14 residues. CDR3 protein: CASTHEPNTGELFF. CDR3 coding DNA: TGTGCCAGCACTCACGAACCGAACACCGGGGAGCTGTTTTTT.

The table lists this clone with a count of one. This chain uses TRBV15 with TRBJ2-1, with D perhaps TRBD1 (6 bases). V lost 0 bases and J 5 bases, leaving 17 bases between the germline ends. CDR1 and CDR2 from the germline V gene are LNHNV and YYDKDF (reference sequence). CDR3 length: 17 amino acids. The CDR3 sequence: CATSRDKGERGDNEQFF. The CDR3 nucleotides are TGTGCCACCAGCAGAGACAAGGGGGAGAGAGGGGACAATGAGCAGTTCTTC.

V gene TRBV7-2 combines with J gene TRBJ1-2; D unclear. Trimming removed 6 bases at V and 4 bases at J, with 21 bases between. CDR3 length: 16 residues. Germline assignment: CDR1 SGHTA and CDR2 FQGNSA. For the CDR3, the DNA is TGTGCCAGCAGGCATCTCCGCGGAGACATGGCCTATGGCTACACCTTC. This encodes CASRHLRGDMAYGYTF.

V usage is TRBV11-2 and J usage is TRBJ2-7, with 8 bases lining up with TRBD2. There are 14 residues in the CDR3. The V segment lost 5 bases and the J segment 7 bases; nucleotides outside the gene matches: 10. Germline V CDR1 and CDR2: SGHAT, FQNNGV. The CDR3 sequence: CASSGPKRGKEQYF. The CDR3 bases are TGTGCCAGCAGCGGCCCCAAGCGGGGGAAGGAGCAGTACTTC.

This clone was observed a single time. The chain combines TRBV7-2 with TRBJ2-1, with 7 bases that match TRBD1. The CDR3 runs to 15 residues. The germline CDR1 and CDR2 sequences are SGHTA and FQGNSA. The V and J ends lost 1 base and 10 bases, in that order; junction bases with no gene match: 10. Here the CDR3 DNA reads TGTGCCAGCAGCTTAGAGAGCACAGGGGTCAAAGAGCAGTTCTTC. Its protein product is CASSLESTGVKEQFF.

J is TRBJ1-6 and V is TRBV4-3; D is unresolved. CDR1 is LGHNA, CDR2 YSLEER, per germline. V was shortened by 2 bases and J by 7 bases, with 18 bases between the two germline ends. The CDR3 sequence is 17 residues long. The CDR3 region has the DNA TGCGCCAGCAGCCAACTCACCGGGCCCCCACGGAATTCACCCCTCCACTTT. Translation: CASSQLTGPPRNSPLHF.

This clone was observed once. The genes are TRBV5-6 and TRBJ1-2; a possible D gene is TRBD1 (6 bases). The length of the CDR3 is 13 residues. The V and J ends lost 4 bases and 8 bases respectively, with 15 bases between them. Germline-derived CDR1 and CDR2 are SGHDT and YYEEEE. CDR3 in amino acids: CASSRTGREGYTF. CDR3 DNA sequence: TGTGCCAGCAGCCGTACAGGGAGAGAGGGCTACACCTTC.

CDR3 nucleotides: TGTGCCAGCAGCTTAGGGGGTGGATTGTACGGAGATACGCAGTATTTT. This encodes CASSLGGGLYGDTQYF. The chain carries TRBV7-3 and TRBJ2-3, with D perhaps matching TRBD1 or TRBD2 (5 bases each). The CDR3 length is 16 residues. The germline V gene has CDR1 SGHTA and CDR2 FQGTGA. The V gene lost 2 bases and the J gene lost 5 bases, with 17 bases spanning the gap.

The chain joins TRBV9 to TRBJ2-7, with D unclear. The germline V and J ends were trimmed by 7 bases and 5 bases, with 22 bases remaining between them. Germline V lookup: CDR1 SGDLS, CDR2 YYNGEE. The CDR3 has 15 amino acids. The CDR3 reads CASELNESPPDEQYV. The CDR3 DNA reads TGTGCCAGCGAGTTGAATGAGAGCCCACCTGACGAGCAGTACGTC.

The chain uses TRBV11-2 and TRBJ2-4, with TRBD1 as a possible D gene (6 bases). Trimming removed 5 bases from V and 5 bases from J, with 16 bases in between. The CDR3 consists of 15 residues. Germline loops: CDR1 SGHAT, CDR2 FQNNGV. The CDR3 here is CASSPTQGRENIQYF. In DNA, the CDR3 is TGTGCCAGCAGCCCCACACAGGGTCGAGAAAACATTCAGTACTTC. The full variable domain, in which reference TRBV11-2 and TRBJ2-4 provide the parts outside the CDR3, is EAGVAQSPRYKIIEKRQSVAFWCNPISGHATLYWYQQILGQGPKLLIQFQNNGVVDDSQLPKDRFSAERLKGVDSTLKIQPAKLEDSAVYLCASSPTQGRENIQYFGAGTRLSVL.

The V call is TRBV7-2, the J call TRBJ2-1; no reliable D call. The V and J ends lost 3 bases and 10 bases respectively, with 7 bases between them. The CDR3 sequence is 11 residues long. Germline CDR1 SGHTA, CDR2 FQGNSA. Written as DNA, the CDR3 is TGTGCCAGCAGCTTTAGTGGAGAGCAGTTCTTC. It yields the protein CASSFSGEQFF.

The chain employs TRBV2 and TRBJ2-1; 15 positions agree with TRBD2. The germline V gene encodes CDR1 SNHLY and CDR2 FYNNEI. CDR3 length: 14 amino acids. Unmatched junction bases numbered 2, after V lost 7 bases and J lost 7 bases. The CDR3 here is CASKGTSGRNEQFF. In nucleotides, the CDR3 is TGTGCCAGCAAAGGGACTAGCGGGAGGAATGAGCAGTTCTTC.